These 4 T cell receptor beta chains came from one sample sequenced in a study of blood T cell repertoires in COVID-19 (dated by TCRdb to 2020 to 2022). Libraries were prepared through the immunoSEQ multiplex PCR assay. TCRdb took over this immuneACCESS table, retaining in-frame rearrangements with V and J assigned. Such tables are incomplete; in checked studies, under half of the missing clones stem from an unresolved V gene, and the remainder is unexplained. This sample holds roughly 300,000 clones; under 90% were observed only once. The top ten clonotypes cover over 1.5% of the sample. Material for sequencing was peripheral blood. These receptor sequences come from a woman in her twenties or thirties with COVID-19, enrolled during active disease.

This chain uses TRBV30 with TRBJ1-2, with D possibly matching TRBD1 (5 bases). This CDR3 spans 13 amino acids. With 2 bases removed from V and 1 base from J, the gap between germline ends came to 8 bases. Per germline, CDR1 GTSNPN and CDR2 SVGIG (reference sequence). CDR3 sequence reads: CAWSQQVNYGYTF. In DNA form, the CDR3 reads TGTGCCTGGAGTCAACAGGTTAACTATGGCTACACCTTC.

This clone was seen only once. The chain joins TRBV5-1 to TRBJ1-4; no firm D call. Looked up from germline, CDR1 is SGHRS and CDR2 is YFSETQ. This CDR3 is 14 amino acids long. The V and J ends lost 0 bases and 7 bases respectively, with 10 bases between them. The CDR3 coding sequence is TGCGCCAGCAGCTTGGACTTAGGAGGTGAAAAACTGTTTTTT. Its translation is CASSLDLGGEKLFF.

The chain is built from TRBV12-5 and TRBJ1-2; D not resolved. The V gene's germline CDR1 is LGHNT and CDR2 FRNRAP. This CDR3 has 13 residues. V was trimmed by 6 bases and J by 5 bases, leaving 13 bases between them. The CDR3 loop reads CASGNGFGYGYTF. CDR3 sequence (DNA): TGTGCTAGTGGAAACGGGTTTGGGTATGGCTACACCTTC.

The V call is TRBV19, the J call TRBJ1-4; 9 nucleotides match TRBD1. Germline CDR1 reads LNHDA; CDR2 reads SQIVND (reference sequence). This CDR3 has 13 residues. Germline trimming cut 9 bases from V and 13 bases from J; bases unmatched to any gene: 12. The DNA for the CDR3 is TGTGCCAGCTCACAGGGGGCGGTTGAGGGACTGTTTTTT. It is translated as CASSQGAVEGLFF.